These 17 T cell receptor beta chains originate from one sample sequenced in a study of T cell changes during pregnancy in multiple sclerosis. The data were produced by immunoSEQ multiplex PCR, yet TCRdb's version contains in-frame clones alone and is incomplete. Of some 41,000 clones listed, roughly nine tenths are singletons. The source material was CD4+ T cells from peripheral blood mononuclear cells, sampled after pregnancy. These receptor sequences come from a female donor with multiple sclerosis, enrolled in a pregnancy study.

The rearrangement uses TRBV30 and TRBJ2-7, with a possible D match to TRBD2 (5 bases). The CDR3 runs 18 residues. V gave up 3 bases and J gave up 0 bases, with 24 bases separating them. Germline values: CDR1 GTSNPN, CDR2 SVGIG (reference sequence). The CDR3 reads CAWRIYTPGLTSSYEQYF. The DNA for the CDR3 is TGTGCCTGGAGGATCTACACACCGGGGTTGACGAGCTCCTACGAGCAGTACTTC.

The chain links TRBV30 to TRBJ1-4; tentatively, D is TRBD1 (5 bases). Germline CDR1 and CDR2: GTSNPN and SVGIG (reference sequence). Trimming pared 2 bases from V and 11 bases from J, leaving 9 bases between. This CDR3 region has 11 residues. CDR3 protein: CAWSTGSKLFF. The CDR3 DNA follows: TGTGCCTGGAGTACAGGATCGAAACTGTTTTTT.

The chain uses TRBV11-2 and TRBJ2-2; 12 nucleotides align to TRBD2. The junction had 6 bases not matched to a gene; V was cut back by 5 bases and J by 2 bases. The CDR3 is made up of 17 amino acids. Germline V gene sequence: CDR1 SGHAT, CDR2 FQNNGV. The CDR3 bases are TGTGCCAGCAGCCTACTCGGACTAGCGGGAAACACCGGGGAGCTGTTTTTT. Encoded protein: CASSLLGLAGNTGELFF.

The V and J genes are TRBV2 and TRBJ1-1; 7 positions agree with TRBD1. Germline-derived CDR1 and CDR2 are SNHLY and FYNNEI. This CDR3 contains 14 residues. With 8 bases clipped from V and 0 bases from J, the junction kept 6 bases outside the gene matches. CDR3 coding DNA: TGTGCCAGCGGGCGGACAGGTATGAACACTGAAGCTTTCTTT. Translation: CASGRTGMNTEAFF.

V is TRBV30 and J is TRBJ1-1; 9 bases line up with TRBD1. Germline V gene data show CDR1 as GTSNPN and CDR2 as SVGIG (reference sequence). The CDR3 spans 13 residues. The V segment lost 3 bases and the J segment 5 bases; nucleotides outside the gene matches: 4. Here the CDR3 reads CAWRDRGGTEAFF. The CDR3 DNA sequence: TGTGCCTGGAGGGACAGGGGTGGAACTGAAGCTTTCTTT. Variable domain in full (rest from reference TRBV30 and TRBJ1-1): SQTIHQWPATLVQPVGSPLSLECTVEGTSNPNLYWYRQAAGRGLQLLFYSVGIGQISSEVPQNLSASRPQDRQFILSSKKLLLSDSGFYLCAWRDRGGTEAFFGQGTRLTVV.

This clone was seen once. This chain links TRBV7-3 with TRBJ1-3; 10 bases are shared with TRBD1. Losses at the gene ends were 5 bases for V and 2 bases for J; bases not matched to a gene: 6. Germline V gene data show CDR1 as SGHTA and CDR2 as FQGTGA. The CDR3 covers 16 residues. CDR3 nucleotide sequence: TGTGCCAGCAGCCCAGGACAGGGGGTCCCTGGAAACACCATATATTTT. Amino acid sequence: CASSPGQGVPGNTIYF.

V and J are TRBV4-3 and TRBJ2-1; D might be TRBD2 (5 bases). The CDR3 covers 12 residues. V lost 0 bases, J lost 15 bases, and 12 bases lay in between. Per the germline V gene, CDR1 is LGHNA and CDR2 is YSLEER. The CDR3 loop is CASSQEGSVLFF. CDR3 coding DNA: TGCGCCAGCAGCCAAGAAGGGAGCGTCCTGTTCTTC.

The genes are TRBV6-1 and TRBJ2-3; unclear D gene. In germline, CDR1 is MNHNS, CDR2 SASEGT. The CDR3 loop spans 12 amino acids. V was cut by 2 bases and J by 7 bases, with 7 bases left in between. CDR3 nucleotides: TGTGCCAGCAGTGAACTAACCTATACGCAGTATTTT. Translation: CASSELTYTQYF.

V gene TRBV2 combines with J gene TRBJ2-1, with 7 positions matching TRBD2. The germline V gene has CDR1 SNHLY and CDR2 FYNNEI. The CDR3 has 15 amino acids. The J segment lost 0 bases and the V segment lost 6 bases, leaving 5 bases of the junction unmatched. Here the CDR3 reads CASSLAGGSYNEQFF. The DNA of the CDR3 is TGTGCCAGCAGCTTAGCGGGTGGCTCCTACAATGAGCAGTTCTTC.

This chain joins TRBV7-2 and TRBJ2-7, with D perhaps matching TRBD1 (6 bases). The V end lost 5 bases, the J end lost 3 bases, and 17 bases lay between the germline ends. The CDR3 runs to 15 residues. The germline V gene encodes CDR1 SGHTA and CDR2 FQGNSA. The CDR3 nucleotides are TGTGCCAGCAGCGAAGGAAGGGACAACTTCTACGAGCAGTACTTC. Its translation: CASSEGRDNFYEQYF.

This chain joins TRBV5-1 and TRBJ2-6, with D possibly being TRBD1 (7 bases). Trimming took off 5 bases at V and 1 base at J, with 10 bases between the two ends. Germline V CDR1 and CDR2: SGHRS, YFSETQ. The CDR3 has 15 amino acids. In nucleotides, the CDR3 is TGCGCCAGCAGGGAGGGACAGTCTGGGGCCAACGTCCTGACTTTC. This translates into CASREGQSGANVLTF. Looking up the rest from reference TRBV5-1 and TRBJ2-6 gives the full variable domain: KAGVTQTPRYLIKTRGQQVTLSCSPISGHRSVSWYQQTPGQGLQFLFEYFSETQRNKGNFPGRFSGRQFSNSRSEMNVSTLELGDSALYLCASREGQSGANVLTFGAGSRLTVL.

The chain couples TRBV4-3 to TRBJ2-7; D remains unclear. Trimming removed 5 bases from V and 0 bases from J, with 23 bases in between. The CDR3 has 18 amino acids. Germline V lookup: CDR1 LGHNA, CDR2 YSLEER. CDR3: CASSFGEPDEINSYEQYF. In DNA, the CDR3 is TGCGCCAGCAGCTTCGGAGAGCCGGATGAAATTAACTCCTACGAGCAGTACTTC.

V is TRBV4-3 and J is TRBJ1-3, with 9 bases aligning to TRBD1. The CDR3 is 16 residues long. Germline CDR1 LGHNA, CDR2 YSLEER. Trimming cost V 4 bases and J 4 bases; bases outside gene matches: 8. This CDR3 is CASSLEGTGKGNTIYF. CDR3 bases: TGCGCCAGCAGCCTTGAAGGGACAGGGAAAGGAAACACCATATATTTT.

The chain is built from TRBV27 and TRBJ2-3; D is uncertain. With 1 base removed from V and 3 bases from J, the gap between germline ends came to 8 bases. CDR1 MNHEY and CDR2 SMNVEV come from the germline V gene (reference sequence). This CDR3 comprises 14 residues. The DNA for the CDR3 is TGTGCCAGCAGTTTATACCCGGGTACAGATACGCAGTATTTT. It yields the protein CASSLYPGTDTQYF.

This clone has only one observation. The chain couples TRBV10-3 to TRBJ1-2, with D possibly TRBD1 on 6 matching bases. From germline, CDR1 is ENHRY and CDR2 SYGVKD. Trimming removed 6 bases at V and 4 bases at J, with 15 bases between. This CDR3 contains 14 residues. In nucleotides, the CDR3 is TGTGCCATCAGGGGTGACAGGACCCCCTATGGCTACACCTTC. This sequence encodes CAIRGDRTPYGYTF.

V and J are TRBV5-4 and TRBJ2-5; D is unresolved. CDR1 SGHNT and CDR2 YYREEE come from the germline V gene (reference sequence). Trimming removed 0 bases at V and 1 base at J, with 13 bases between. The CDR3 runs to 16 residues. CDR3 coding DNA: TGTGCCAGCAGCTTGGCCGGTCAGGCACGCCAAGAGACCCAGTACTTC. Its protein is CASSLAGQARQETQYF.

This clone was found once. This chain connects TRBV5-4 to TRBJ1-2, with TRBD1 matching over 9 bases. The V gene end was trimmed by 5 bases and the J gene end by 4 bases; junction bases not matched to a gene: 12. This CDR3 comprises 16 residues. Germline V lookup: CDR1 SGHNT, CDR2 YYREEE (reference sequence). The CDR3 here is CASRFETGGSVYGYTF. For the CDR3, the DNA is TGTGCCAGCAGATTCGAGACAGGGGGGTCGGTCTATGGCTACACCTTC.